The 20 T cell receptor beta chains listed next were all sequenced from one sample in a study of human T cells and chemical hapten exposure. TCRdb itself ran the RACE reads through MiXCR, one entry per CDR3 protein. The sample shows tens of thousands of distinct CDR3 sequences, nearly 10% of them seen only once. Time point denoted: pre-sensitization, week 0. The treatment is: therapeutic diphenylcyclopropenone sensitization with weekly scalp DPC. The specimen was whole blood, collected in connection with sensitization to the hapten diphenylcyclopropenone (DPC). These receptors came from a woman between 35 and 50 years old with alopecia areata. Some clones in this sample may be carry-over from other donors' samples.

Many counts were recorded for this clonotype. V and J are TRBV4-3 and TRBJ2-7, with D maybe TRBD1 (6 bases). Germline V lookup: CDR1 LGHNA, CDR2 YSLEER. The CDR3 covers 15 residues. Trimming removed 0 bases at V and 4 bases at J, with 13 bases between. In DNA form, the CDR3 reads TGCGCCAGCAGCCAAGATCCTGGGGGCGGATACGAGCAGTACTTC. Translating gives CASSQDPGGGYEQYF.

This clonotype turned up a few times. This chain connects TRBV27 to TRBJ2-3; no clear D. The CDR3 is 15 residues long. The germline gives CDR1 MNHEY, CDR2 SMNVEV (reference sequence). The V and J ends lost 7 bases and 0 bases respectively, with 14 bases between them. The CDR3 region has the DNA TGTGCCAGCATTCCGACCCCCACGAGCACAGATACGCAGTATTTT. Its translation: CASIPTPTSTDTQYF.

This clonotype was observed at least ten times. The chain carries TRBV11-2 and TRBJ2-7; TRBD1 matches at 7 bases. The germline V gene encodes CDR1 SGHAT and CDR2 FQNNGV. After removal of 6 bases from V and 3 bases from J, the junction contained 8 bases not matched to a gene. The CDR3 length is 14 residues. The CDR3: CASRPLDRVYEQYF. The CDR3 DNA reads TGTGCCAGCAGACCCCTCGACAGGGTCTACGAGCAGTACTTC.

This chain links TRBV15 with TRBJ2-1; 7 nucleotides agree with TRBD1. The CDR3 runs 17 residues. V lost 0 bases to trimming and J lost 2 bases; unmatched junction nucleotides: 7. Looked up from germline, CDR1 is LNHNV and CDR2 is YYDKDF (reference sequence). This CDR3 is CATSRDLEGAAYNEQFF. In DNA, the CDR3 is TGTGCCACCAGCAGAGATCTAGAGGGGGCGGCCTACAATGAGCAGTTCTTC.

The J gene is TRBJ2-7, the V gene TRBV7-9; the D gene is possibly TRBD1 (6 bases). The germline gives CDR1 SEHNR, CDR2 FQNEAQ (reference sequence). Trimming pared 4 bases from V and 6 bases from J, leaving 19 bases between. The CDR3 spans 15 residues. In DNA, the CDR3 is TGTGCCAGCAGCTCCGACAGGAAGGCTCTGGGCGAGCAGTACTTC. Translated, it gives CASSSDRKALGEQYF.

V gene TRBV14 combines with J gene TRBJ2-7, with D hard to call. Trimming left V 6 bases short and J 7 bases short, with 16 bases between. This CDR3 region has 13 residues. Germline-derived CDR1 and CDR2 are SGHDN and FVKESK. The CDR3 spells CASSPDIGNEQYF. For the CDR3, the DNA is TGTGCCAGCAGTCCCGACATCGGAAATGAGCAGTACTTC.

This clonotype has a handful of counts. V gene TRBV7-8 combines with J gene TRBJ2-5; D is unclear. Between the trimmed V and J ends, which lost 0 bases and 9 bases, there was a span of 14 bases. Germline CDR1 SGHVS, CDR2 FQNEAQ. The CDR3 totals 14 residues. In DNA form, the CDR3 reads TGTGCCAGCAGCTTAGCGCTCAGGTCGGGCGCCCAGTACTTC. It yields the protein CASSLALRSGAQYF. Full variable domain (remainder filled in from reference TRBV7-8 and TRBJ2-5): GAGVSQSPRYKVAKRGQDVALRCDPISGHVSLFWYQQALGQGPEFLTYFQNEAQLDKSGLPSDRFFAERPEGSVSTLKIQRTQQEDSAVYLCASSLALRSGAQYFGPGTRLLVL.

This clonotype has a count of ten or more. The CDR3: CASSLPGSYEQYF. CDR3 in DNA: TGTGCCAGCAGCTTGCCGGGCTCCTACGAGCAGTACTTC. The genes are TRBV11-2 and TRBJ2-7; D not resolved. This CDR3 has 13 amino acids. V dropped 3 bases and J dropped 0 bases, with 6 bases sitting between them. Germline CDR1 and CDR2: SGHAT and FQNNGV.

This clonotype was counted only a few times. The chain joins TRBV7-2 to TRBJ2-7; 9 nucleotides align to TRBD1. The V gene's germline CDR1 is SGHTA and CDR2 FQGNSA. Trimming cost V 3 bases and J 5 bases; bases outside gene matches: 17. CDR3 length: 18 amino acids. CDR3 region: CASSFQLTGGSGLNEQYF. DNA of the CDR3: TGTGCCAGCAGCTTTCAATTGACAGGGGGTTCAGGTCTGAACGAGCAGTACTTC.

The J gene is TRBJ2-3, the V gene TRBV20-1; 7 nucleotides agree with TRBD2. Germline V gives CDR1 DFQATT, CDR2 SNEGSKA (reference sequence). The CDR3 loop spans 15 amino acids. With V trimmed by 4 bases and J by 5 bases, 12 bases remained unmatched. CDR3 region: CSAIVPSGVLDTQYF. In DNA, the CDR3 is TGCAGTGCTATTGTCCCCAGCGGGGTATTAGATACGCAGTATTTT.

This clonotype was seen at least ten times. Written as DNA, the CDR3 is TGTGCCAGCACCCATGGACAGGGGAACTATGGCTACACCTTC. As protein: CASTHGQGNYGYTF. The chain is built from TRBV6-2 or TRBV6-3 and TRBJ1-2; 9 bases align to TRBD1. CDR3 length: 14 residues. V shed 7 bases, J shed 2 bases, and the junction held 5 bases outside the gene matches. Germline loops: CDR1 MNHEY, CDR2 SVGEGT.

In its sample, this clonotype was seen many times. The CDR3 protein is CASSPNSHEVGFRGTQYF. CDR3 in DNA: TGTGCCAGCAGCCCCAACTCCCACGAGGTCGGGTTTAGGGGGACCCAGTACTTC. This chain uses TRBV9 with TRBJ2-5; a possible D gene is TRBD1 (5 bases). The ends were cut back, 4 bases at V and 7 bases at J, with 29 bases in the middle. Per germline, CDR1 SGDLS and CDR2 YYNGEE. The CDR3 consists of 18 residues.

The chain has TRBV6-2 or TRBV6-3 and TRBJ2-7, with a weak D call TRBD2 (6 bases). CDR1 and CDR2 from the germline V gene are MNHEY and SVGEGT. Between the trimmed V and J ends, which lost 7 bases and 1 base, there was a span of 20 bases. CDR3 length: 16 residues. This CDR3 reads CASTLDPEGPSYEQYF. The CDR3 region has the DNA TGTGCCAGCACCCTAGACCCGGAGGGACCGTCCTACGAGCAGTACTTC.

There are many counts of this clonotype. CDR3 amino acids: CASIHSDLYTDTQYF. CDR3 coding DNA: TGTGCCAGCATTCATAGCGACCTTTACACAGATACGCAGTATTTT. The rearrangement links TRBV5-8 to TRBJ2-3, with D possibly matching TRBD2 (5 bases). With 6 bases removed from V and 2 bases from J, the gap between germline ends came to 16 bases. The CDR3 length is 15 residues. Germline CDR1 SGHTS, CDR2 YDEGEE.

The sample holds a few counts of this clonotype. The chain recombines TRBV7-2 with TRBJ2-2; D is perhaps TRBD2 (6 bases). CDR1 is SGHTA and CDR2 is FQGNSA in the germline V gene. The ends were cut back, 5 bases at V and 1 base at J, with 11 bases in the middle. This CDR3 contains 15 residues. In DNA, the CDR3 is TGTGCCAGCAGCGCGGGACTGGGGAACACCGGGGAGCTGTTTTTT. Amino acid sequence: CASSAGLGNTGELFF. The full variable domain, in which reference TRBV7-2 and TRBJ2-2 provide the parts outside the CDR3, is GAGVSQSPSNKVTEKGKDVELRCDPISGHTALYWYRQSLGQGLEFLIYFQGNSAPDKSGLPSDRFSAERTGGSVSTLTIQRTQQEDSAVYLCASSAGLGNTGELFFGEGSRLTVL.

The V gene is TRBV6-2 or TRBV6-3, the J gene TRBJ1-2, with D unclear. Deletions cut 7 bases from V and 4 bases from J, with 10 bases between. The germline V gene encodes CDR1 MNHEY and CDR2 SVGEGT. This CDR3 is 12 amino acids long. CDR3 loop: CASTGTPYGYTF. The CDR3 region has the DNA TGTGCCAGCACGGGCACACCCTATGGCTACACCTTC.

Many counts were recorded for this clonotype. The genes are TRBV12-3 or TRBV12-4 and TRBJ1-2; no clear D gene. This CDR3 contains 14 residues. The V end was cut by 6 bases, the J end by 2 bases, with 13 bases between. CDR3 DNA sequence: TGTGCCAGCAGGATACACGGGGAGAACTATGGCTACACCTTC. Its translation is CASRIHGENYGYTF.

This chain links TRBV28 with TRBJ2-3; 11 bases match TRBD1. The CDR3 sequence is 17 residues long. Germline values: CDR1 MDHEN, CDR2 SYDVKM. With 4 bases clipped from V and 3 bases from J, the junction kept 9 bases outside the gene matches. CDR3 bases: TGTGCCAGCAGTTCCCAGGACAGGGGGCGATTTACAGATACGCAGTATTTT. Its translation: CASSSQDRGRFTDTQYF. Full variable domain (rest looked up from reference TRBV28 and TRBJ2-3): DVKVTQSSRYLVKRTGEKVFLECVQDMDHENMFWYRQDPGLGLRLIYFSYDVKMKEKGDIPEGYSVSREKKERFSLILESASTNQTSMYLCASSSQDRGRFTDTQYFGPGTRLTVL.

This chain connects TRBV5-6 to TRBJ2-3; D may be TRBD2 (7 bases). Between the trimmed V and J ends, which lost 6 bases and 1 base, there was a span of 18 bases. CDR3 length: 16 amino acids. CDR1 is SGHDT and CDR2 is YYEEEE in the germline V gene. CDR3 coding DNA: TGTGCCAGCAACCTGGGGGCCAGCGGGGGCACAGATACGCAGTATTTT. Amino acids: CASNLGASGGTDTQYF.

This clonotype has at least ten counts. The rearrangement uses TRBV5-1 and TRBJ1-2, with D hard to call. The CDR3 has 13 residues. V gave up 4 bases and J gave up 4 bases, with 11 bases separating them. Per germline, CDR1 SGHRS and CDR2 YFSETQ. CDR3 sequence reads: CASSRTPLYGYTF. The CDR3 DNA reads TGCGCCAGCAGCCGGACCCCCCTCTATGGCTACACCTTC.